These 29 T cell receptor beta chains came from one sample sequenced in a study of blood T cell repertoires in COVID-19. Assay: immunoSEQ multiplex PCR; the TCRdb copy retains only in-frame clones and omits some. This sample has about 250,000 clones, with about 86% found just once. The source material was peripheral blood. Every receptor here comes from a man aged 35-49 years with active or convalescent COVID-19.

V is TRBV7-2 and J is TRBJ2-1; D gene ambiguous. There are 14 residues in the CDR3. The V end lost 1 base, the J end lost 3 bases, and 7 bases lay between the germline ends. Per germline, CDR1 SGHTA and CDR2 FQGNSA. The CDR3 loop is CASSLELSYNEQFF. DNA for the CDR3: TGTGCCAGCAGCTTAGAATTGAGCTACAATGAGCAGTTCTTC.

The chain employs TRBV4-3 and TRBJ1-4; 7 bases are shared with TRBD1. The CDR3 contains 17 residues. Per germline, CDR1 LGHNA and CDR2 YSLEER. V trimming: 1 base; J trimming: 7 bases; junction bases outside the gene matches: 12. CDR3 coding DNA: TGCGCCAGCAGCCAAGGGATCCCGACAGGGAGTAGTGAAAAACTGTTTTTT. Residues: CASSQGIPTGSSEKLFF.

V gene TRBV7-2 combines with J gene TRBJ1-6; D perhaps matches TRBD1 (6 bases). Germline CDR1 is SGHTA and CDR2 is FQGNSA. V was cut by 6 bases and J by 8 bases, with 23 bases left in between. The CDR3 spans 17 residues. The CDR3 reads CASRSLSGALSHSPLHF. CDR3 nucleotide sequence: TGTGCCAGCAGATCGTTATCAGGGGCCCTATCCCATTCACCCCTCCACTTT.

V and J are TRBV7-2 and TRBJ1-2; 7 bases match TRBD1. The CDR3 is made up of 13 amino acids. V trimming: 0 bases; J trimming: 6 bases; junction bases outside the gene matches: 1. The germline V gene encodes CDR1 SGHTA and CDR2 FQGNSA. CDR3 in amino acids: CASSLATGNGYTF. Here the CDR3 DNA reads TGTGCCAGCAGCTTAGCGACAGGGAATGGCTACACCTTC.

The CDR3: CAWRQGSRTEAFF. DNA of the CDR3: TGTGCCTGGAGGCAGGGCAGTAGAACTGAAGCTTTCTTT. The gene calls are TRBV30 and TRBJ1-1; D perhaps matches TRBD1 (5 bases). The CDR3 covers 13 residues. Germline V gives CDR1 GTSNPN, CDR2 SVGIG (reference sequence). V lost 3 bases and J 5 bases, leaving 13 bases between the germline ends. The complete variable domain, with remaining parts taken from reference TRBV30 and TRBJ1-1, reads SQTIHQWPATLVQPVGSPLSLECTVEGTSNPNLYWYRQAAGRGLQLLFYSVGIGQISSEVPQNLSASRPQDRQFILSSKKLLLSDSGFYLCAWRQGSRTEAFFGQGTRLTVV.

V and J are TRBV28 and TRBJ1-6, with 11 bases matching TRBD1. Germline V gene data show CDR1 as MDHEN and CDR2 as SYDVKM. The CDR3 contains 17 residues. Trimming at V came to 5 bases and at J to 3 bases, leaving 6 bases not matched to a gene. This CDR3 is CASSDGTGGFYNSPLHF. CDR3 bases: TGTGCCAGCAGTGATGGGACAGGGGGTTTCTATAATTCACCCCTCCACTTT.

The chain has TRBV19 and TRBJ1-2, with 8 bases identical to TRBD1. CDR3 size: 15 residues. Germline CDR1 LNHDA, CDR2 SQIVND (reference sequence). The V gene end was trimmed by 3 bases and the J gene end by 1 base; junction bases not matched to a gene: 4. Written as DNA, the CDR3 is TGTGCCAGTAGTATCTCAGGGGGCTTTAACTATGGCTACACCTTC. This codes for CASSISGGFNYGYTF.

This clone has a single count. J is TRBJ1-2 and V is TRBV12-5, with 9 bases fitting TRBD1. V lost 6 bases, J lost 2 bases, and 10 bases stayed unmatched. Germline-derived CDR1 and CDR2 are LGHNT and FRNRAP. The CDR3 runs to 16 residues. In nucleotides, the CDR3 is TGTGCTAGTGGATATACGGGACAGGGTAAAAACTATGGCTACACCTTC. Translation: CASGYTGQGKNYGYTF.

This chain connects TRBV3-1 (or the pseudogene TRBV3-2) to TRBJ1-1; D is ambiguous. The CDR3 is 12 amino acids. V lost 4 bases, J lost 2 bases, and 5 bases lay in between. CDR1 is LGHDT, CDR2 YNNKEL, per germline (reference sequence). The CDR3 protein is CASSRHNTEAFF. As DNA, the CDR3 is TGTGCCAGCAGCCGACACAACACTGAAGCTTTCTTT.

CDR3 in DNA: TGTGCCACCAGTGATGGGGAGCGGGATTTCGTGACCCAGTACTTC. Translating it yields CATSDGERDFVTQYF. This chain uses TRBV24-1 with TRBJ2-5; TRBD2 matches 7 bases. CDR1 and CDR2 (germline): KGHDR, SFDVKD. J was trimmed by 7 bases and V by 3 bases; bases with no gene match: 10. This CDR3 is 15 amino acids long.

The chain links TRBV19 to TRBJ1-5, with D possibly matching TRBD1 (5 bases). Germline assignment: CDR1 LNHDA and CDR2 SQIVND (reference sequence). The CDR3 loop spans 13 amino acids. V dropped 4 bases and J dropped 3 bases, with 7 bases sitting between them. The CDR3 is CASSRQLNQPQHF. The CDR3, as DNA: TGTGCCAGTAGTAGACAGCTCAATCAGCCCCAGCATTTT.

In DNA, the CDR3 is TGTGCCAGCAGGGAGAGGCAGTACGATTTT. It translates to CASRERQYDF. The gene calls are TRBV21-1 and TRBJ2-3; no check of the table's D call, TRBD2, against the DNA was made. TRBV21-1 is annotated as a pseudogene. This CDR3 region has 10 residues.

CDR3 loop: CASSQESRDLRNEQFF. In DNA form, the CDR3 reads TGTGCCAGCAGCCAGGAATCCAGGGACTTACGCAATGAGCAGTTCTTC. The chain uses TRBV3-1 (or the pseudogene TRBV3-2) and TRBJ2-1; perhaps TRBD2 as D (6 bases). V lost 3 bases and J lost 6, with 18 bases in between. The V gene's germline CDR1 is LGHDT and CDR2 YNNKEL (reference sequence). The CDR3 is 16 residues long.

This clone came up once. The chain couples TRBV3-1 (or the pseudogene TRBV3-2) to TRBJ2-3, with D maybe TRBD2 (5 bases). The CDR3 is 18 residues long. V lost 0 bases and J 2 bases, leaving 18 bases between the germline ends. Germline V lookup: CDR1 LGHDT, CDR2 YNNKEL (reference sequence). The CDR3 here is CASSQDPGLGAYTDTQYF. The CDR3 region has the DNA TGTGCCAGCAGCCAAGATCCTGGGTTGGGAGCCTACACAGATACGCAGTATTTT.

Here the CDR3 reads CASSQTGLNTPYGNTIYF. The CDR3 DNA reads TGTGCCAGCAGCCAAACAGGGTTAAACACACCCTATGGAAACACCATATATTTT. The rearrangement links TRBV3-1 (or the pseudogene TRBV3-2) to TRBJ1-3, with D perhaps matching TRBD1 (6 bases). The CDR3 extends over 18 amino acids. Trimming stripped 2 bases from V and 3 bases from J, with 20 bases between. The germline V gene has CDR1 LGHDT and CDR2 YNNKEL (reference sequence).

The chain has TRBV2 and TRBJ2-3; 9 bases are shared with TRBD1. V gave up 2 bases and J gave up 5 bases; unmatched junction bases: 5. Germline assignment: CDR1 SNHLY and CDR2 FYNNEI. The CDR3 totals 15 residues. The CDR3 is CASSETGTGLDTQYF. The CDR3 region has the DNA TGTGCCAGCAGTGAAACCGGGACAGGGCTAGATACGCAGTATTTT.

The chain is built from TRBV4-1 and TRBJ1-5, with D hard to call. Germline-derived CDR1 and CDR2 are MGHRA and YSYEKL. This CDR3 has 16 residues. Trimming took 1 base from V and 0 from J, leaving 10 bases between them. The CDR3 DNA reads as TGCGCCAGCAGCCAAGGCCCGGGAACTAGCAATCAGCCCCAGCATTTT. Its translation is CASSQGPGTSNQPQHF.

This clone turned up a few times. The chain joins TRBV20-1 to TRBJ1-2, with D unresolved. CDR1 is DFQATT, CDR2 SNEGSKA, per germline (reference sequence). Trimming took 4 bases from V and 7 from J, leaving 10 bases between them. The CDR3 is 11 amino acids. The CDR3 DNA reads TGCAGTGCTATGTCGGGTATTGGCTACACCTTC. This codes for CSAMSGIGYTF.

V gene TRBV6-1 combines with J gene TRBJ1-5; D is unresolved. The V gene lost 1 base and the J gene lost 1 base, with 8 bases spanning the gap. The CDR3 extends over 15 amino acids. The V gene's germline CDR1 is MNHNS and CDR2 SASEGT. CDR3 region: CASSEEQLSNQPQHF. DNA of the CDR3: TGTGCCAGCAGTGAAGAACAGTTAAGCAATCAGCCCCAGCATTTT.

The chain employs TRBV15 and TRBJ1-1; TRBD1 matches 8 bases. Trimming removed 1 base from V and 4 bases from J; junction bases left unmatched: 8. Germline V CDR1 and CDR2: LNHNV, YYDKDF (reference sequence). This CDR3 has 16 residues. The DNA of the CDR3 is TGTGCCACCAGCAGAGGAGGACAGGGCCCGAGCACTGAAGCTTTCTTT. It translates to CATSRGGQGPSTEAFF.

This chain uses TRBV3-1 (or the pseudogene TRBV3-2) with TRBJ2-2; D is ambiguous. Germline V gene lookup returns CDR1 LGHDT and CDR2 YNNKEL (reference sequence). Deletions cut 6 bases from V and 2 bases from J, with 4 bases between. The CDR3 loop spans 12 amino acids. Here the CDR3 reads CASSPNTGELFF. CDR3 DNA sequence: TGTGCCAGCAGTCCTAACACCGGGGAGCTGTTTTTT.

The rearrangement joins TRBV6-1 to TRBJ1-1, with D uncertain. This CDR3 contains 15 residues. Germline CDR1 and CDR2: MNHNS and SASEGT. Between the trimmed V and J ends, which lost 2 bases and 1 base, there was a span of 11 bases. Here the CDR3 DNA reads TGTGCCAGCAGTGAACCGATTCGGGAGAACACTGAAGCTTTCTTT. Protein product: CASSEPIRENTEAFF.

This chain connects TRBV9 to TRBJ2-3; D is undetermined. V was trimmed by 4 bases and J by 6 bases, leaving 18 bases between them. The CDR3 consists of 15 residues. Germline V gene lookup returns CDR1 SGDLS and CDR2 YYNGEE. The CDR3 DNA follows: TGTGCCAGCAGCCTCGCGGCAGAGACTTGGGATACGCAGTATTTT. Its translation: CASSLAAETWDTQYF.

This clone was observed a few times. The chain recombines TRBV11-2 with TRBJ2-1; D is possibly TRBD2 (6 bases). Looked up from germline, CDR1 is SGHAT and CDR2 is FQNNGV. The ends were cut back, 5 bases at V and 2 bases at J, with 16 bases in the middle. The CDR3 sequence is 16 residues long. CDR3 sequence (DNA): TGTGCCAGCAGCCAACCCCCGGGAGTCACCTACAATGAGCAGTTCTTC. Translating it yields CASSQPPGVTYNEQFF.

The V call is TRBV7-9, the J call TRBJ2-7; no reliable D call. CDR3 length: 12 amino acids. Between the trimmed V and J ends, which lost 2 bases and 2 bases, there was a span of 4 bases. In germline, CDR1 is SEHNR, CDR2 FQNEAQ (reference sequence). The CDR3 loop is CASSLQTYEQYF. CDR3 in DNA: TGTGCCAGCAGCTTACAGACCTACGAGCAGTACTTC.

In its sample, this clone was seen once. CDR3 in DNA: TGTGCCAGCAGTTACAGGGACAGGGGTAACACTGAAGCTTTCTTT. As protein: CASSYRDRGNTEAFF. The V call is TRBV6-2 or TRBV6-3, the J call TRBJ1-1; TRBD1 matches at 10 bases. With V trimmed by 2 bases and J by 2 bases, 2 bases remained unmatched. This CDR3 comprises 15 residues. The V gene's germline CDR1 is MNHEY and CDR2 SVGEGT.

The chain combines TRBV6-1 with TRBJ1-2, with 9 bases identical to TRBD1. Germline V gives CDR1 MNHNS, CDR2 SASEGT. V lost 3 bases, J lost 0 bases, and 5 bases stayed unmatched. The CDR3 runs 16 residues. The CDR3 loop is CASSEVGTGTNYGYTF. CDR3 coding DNA: TGTGCCAGCAGTGAGGTGGGGACAGGGACTAACTATGGCTACACCTTC.

CDR3 nucleotides: TGTGCCACCAGCAGCCGACTAAACACTGAAGCTTTCTTT. Translation gives CATSSRLNTEAFF. The chain combines TRBV15 with TRBJ1-1, with D unclear. CDR1 and CDR2 (germline): LNHNV, YYDKDF (reference sequence). The CDR3 covers 13 residues. V lost 3 bases to trimming and J lost 2 bases, with 7 bases between them. The full variable domain, completed using reference TRBV15 and TRBJ1-1, is DAMVIQNPRYQVTQFGKPVTLSCSQTLNHNVMYWYQQKSSQAPKLLFHYYDKDFNNEADTPDNFQSRRPNTSFCFLDIRSPGLGDTAMYLCATSSRLNTEAFFGQGTRLTVV.

This chain joins TRBV12-5 and TRBJ2-4; 11 bases match TRBD1. CDR1 and CDR2 (germline): LGHNT, FRNRAP. This CDR3 region has 14 residues. V lost 5 bases to trimming and J lost 10 bases; unmatched junction nucleotides: 7. The chain's CDR3 is CASGPGTGGRIQYF. DNA of the CDR3: TGTGCTAGTGGTCCGGGGACAGGGGGAAGAATTCAGTACTTC. The entire variable domain, with the rest obtained from reference TRBV12-5 and TRBJ2-4, is as follows: DARVTQTPRHKVTEMGQEVTMRCQPILGHNTVFWYRQTMMQGLELLAYFRNRAPLDDSGMPKDRFSAEMPDATLATLKIQPSEPRDSAVYFCASGPGTGGRIQYFGAGTRLSVL.